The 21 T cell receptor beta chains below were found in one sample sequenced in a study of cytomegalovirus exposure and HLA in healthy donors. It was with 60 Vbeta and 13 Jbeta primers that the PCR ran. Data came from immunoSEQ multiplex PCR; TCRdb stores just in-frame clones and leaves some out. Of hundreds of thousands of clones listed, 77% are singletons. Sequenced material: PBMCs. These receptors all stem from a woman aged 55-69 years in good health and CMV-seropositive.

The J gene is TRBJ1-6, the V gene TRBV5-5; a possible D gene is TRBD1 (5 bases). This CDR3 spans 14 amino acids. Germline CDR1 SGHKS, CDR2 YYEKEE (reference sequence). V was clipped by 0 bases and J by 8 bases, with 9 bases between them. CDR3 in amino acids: CASSLDRGYSPLHF. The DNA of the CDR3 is TGTGCCAGCAGCTTGGATAGGGGATATTCACCCCTCCACTTT. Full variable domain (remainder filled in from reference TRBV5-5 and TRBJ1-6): DAGVTQSPTHLIKTRGQQVTLRCSPISGHKSVSWYQQVLGQGPQFIFQYYEKEERGRGNFPDRFSARQFPNYSSELNVNALLLGDSALYLCASSLDRGYSPLHFGNGTRLTVT.

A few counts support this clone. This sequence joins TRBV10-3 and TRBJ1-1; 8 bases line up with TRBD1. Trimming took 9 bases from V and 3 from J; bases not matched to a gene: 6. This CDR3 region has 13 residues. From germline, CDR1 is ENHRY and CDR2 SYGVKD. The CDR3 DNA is TGTGCCATACAGGACAGGGAGGACACTGAAGCTTTCTTT. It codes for CAIQDREDTEAFF.

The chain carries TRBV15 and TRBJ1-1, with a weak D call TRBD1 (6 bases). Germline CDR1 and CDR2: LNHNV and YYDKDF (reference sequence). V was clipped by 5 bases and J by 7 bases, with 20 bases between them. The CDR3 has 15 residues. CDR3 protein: CATSGQIGGDGEAFF. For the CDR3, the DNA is TGTGCCACCAGCGGACAGATTGGAGGTGATGGTGAAGCTTTCTTT. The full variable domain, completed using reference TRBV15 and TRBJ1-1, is DAMVIQNPRYQVTQFGKPVTLSCSQTLNHNVMYWYQQKSSQAPKLLFHYYDKDFNNEADTPDNFQSRRPNTSFCFLDIRSPGLGDTAMYLCATSGQIGGDGEAFFGQGTRLTVV.

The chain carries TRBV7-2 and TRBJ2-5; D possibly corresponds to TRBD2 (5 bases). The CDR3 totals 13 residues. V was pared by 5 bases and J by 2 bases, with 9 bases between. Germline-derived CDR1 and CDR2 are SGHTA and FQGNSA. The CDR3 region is CASSPGVQETQYF. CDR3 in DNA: TGTGCCAGCAGCCCCGGGGTACAAGAGACCCAGTACTTC.

Here the CDR3 reads CASSGQGWTYEQYF. In DNA, the CDR3 is TGTGCCAGCAGCGGACAGGGATGGACCTACGAGCAGTACTTC. The V gene is TRBV6-1, the J gene TRBJ2-7, with TRBD1 identical over 8 bases. The V gene end was trimmed by 6 bases and the J gene end by 2 bases; junction bases not matched to a gene: 6. This CDR3 is built from 14 residues. Germline V lookup: CDR1 MNHNS, CDR2 SASEGT.

This CDR3 reads CASSQDRADSPLHF. The CDR3 DNA follows: TGTGCCAGCAGCCAGGACAGGGCTGATTCACCCCTCCACTTT. The chain is built from TRBV5-4 and TRBJ1-6, with 8 bases aligning to TRBD1. Germline values: CDR1 SGHNT, CDR2 YYREEE (reference sequence). Unmatched junction bases numbered 5, after V lost 4 bases and J lost 8 bases. CDR3 length equals 14 residues.

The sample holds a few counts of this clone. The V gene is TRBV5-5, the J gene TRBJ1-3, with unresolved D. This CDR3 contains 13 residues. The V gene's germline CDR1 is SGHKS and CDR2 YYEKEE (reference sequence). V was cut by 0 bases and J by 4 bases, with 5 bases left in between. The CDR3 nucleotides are TGTGCCAGCAGCTTGGGAGGCGGAAACACCATATATTTT. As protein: CASSLGGGNTIYF.

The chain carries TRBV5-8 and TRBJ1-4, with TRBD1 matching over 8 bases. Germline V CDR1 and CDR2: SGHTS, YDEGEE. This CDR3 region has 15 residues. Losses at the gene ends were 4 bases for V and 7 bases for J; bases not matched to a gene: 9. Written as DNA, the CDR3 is TGTGCCAGCAGCACCAGGACAGGGCTTCCTGAAAAACTGTTTTTT. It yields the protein CASSTRTGLPEKLFF.

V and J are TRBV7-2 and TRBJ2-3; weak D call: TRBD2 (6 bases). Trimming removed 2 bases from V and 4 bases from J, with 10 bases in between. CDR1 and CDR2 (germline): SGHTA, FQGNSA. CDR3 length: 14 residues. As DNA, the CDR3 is TGTGCCAGCAGCTTATACGGCGGGGCAGATACGCAGTATTTT. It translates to CASSLYGGADTQYF.

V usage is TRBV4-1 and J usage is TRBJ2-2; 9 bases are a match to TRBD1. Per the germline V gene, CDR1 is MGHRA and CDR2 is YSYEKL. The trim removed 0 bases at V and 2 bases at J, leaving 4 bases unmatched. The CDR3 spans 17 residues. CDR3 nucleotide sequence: TGCGCCAGCAGCCAAGAGGGACAGGGTTTAAACACCGGGGAGCTGTTTTTT. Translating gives CASSQEGQGLNTGELFF.

The CDR3 DNA sequence: TGTGCCAGCAGTTTGCTATCCGGGGAGCTGTTTTTT. This encodes CASSLLSGELFF. This chain links TRBV27 with TRBJ2-2; no clear D. Germline CDR1 MNHEY, CDR2 SMNVEV (reference sequence). CDR3 length equals 12 residues. The V end was cut by 3 bases, the J end by 6 bases, with 5 bases between.

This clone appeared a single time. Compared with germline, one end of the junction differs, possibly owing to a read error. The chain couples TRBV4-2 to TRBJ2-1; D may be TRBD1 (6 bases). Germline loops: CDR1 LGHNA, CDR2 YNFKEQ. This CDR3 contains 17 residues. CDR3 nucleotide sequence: TGTGCCAGCAGCCAAGACTACGGGACATCCTCCGACAATGAGCAGTTCTTC. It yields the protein CASSQDYGTSSDNEQFF.

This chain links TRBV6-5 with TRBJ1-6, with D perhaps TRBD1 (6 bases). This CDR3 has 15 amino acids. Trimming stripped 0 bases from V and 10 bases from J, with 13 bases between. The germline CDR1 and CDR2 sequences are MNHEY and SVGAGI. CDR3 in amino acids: CASSYSAGVKSPLHF. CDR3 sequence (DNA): TGTGCCAGCAGTTACTCGGCAGGGGTAAAATCACCCCTCCACTTT.

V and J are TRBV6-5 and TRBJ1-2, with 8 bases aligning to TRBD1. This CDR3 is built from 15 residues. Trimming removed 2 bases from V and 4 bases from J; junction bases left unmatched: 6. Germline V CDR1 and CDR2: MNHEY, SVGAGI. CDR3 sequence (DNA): TGTGCCAGCAGTTACCAGGGGGCAGGAGTCTATGGCTACACCTTC. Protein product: CASSYQGAGVYGYTF.

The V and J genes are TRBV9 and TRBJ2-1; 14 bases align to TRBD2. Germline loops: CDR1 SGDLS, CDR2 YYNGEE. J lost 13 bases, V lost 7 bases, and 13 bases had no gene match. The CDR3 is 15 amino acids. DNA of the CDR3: TGTGCCAGCGGCCCTAACCCGGGACTAGCGGGGGAACAGTTCTTC. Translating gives CASGPNPGLAGEQFF.

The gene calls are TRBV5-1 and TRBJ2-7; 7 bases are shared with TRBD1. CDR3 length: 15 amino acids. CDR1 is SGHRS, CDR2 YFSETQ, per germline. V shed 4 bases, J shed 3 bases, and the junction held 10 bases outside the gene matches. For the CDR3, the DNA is TGCGCCAGCAGCGTAACAGGGGAACTTAGCTACGAGCAGTACTTC. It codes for CASSVTGELSYEQYF.

CDR3 sequence reads: CASLPSRVVNTEAFF. The CDR3 DNA is TGTGCCAGCCTTCCCTCACGAGTGGTAAACACTGAAGCTTTCTTT. The V call is TRBV2, the J call TRBJ1-1, with D hard to call. Trimming shortened V by 8 bases and J by 2 bases, and 18 bases separated the two germline ends. The CDR3 is 15 residues long. Germline V lookup: CDR1 SNHLY, CDR2 FYNNEI.

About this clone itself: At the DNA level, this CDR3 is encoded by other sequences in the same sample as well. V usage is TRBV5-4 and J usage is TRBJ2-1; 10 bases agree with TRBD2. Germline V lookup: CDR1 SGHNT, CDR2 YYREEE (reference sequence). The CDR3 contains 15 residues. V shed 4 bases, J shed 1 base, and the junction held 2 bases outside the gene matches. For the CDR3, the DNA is TGTGCCAGCAGCCCTAGCGGGGGTTCCTACAATGAGCAGTTCTTC. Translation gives CASSPSGGSYNEQFF.

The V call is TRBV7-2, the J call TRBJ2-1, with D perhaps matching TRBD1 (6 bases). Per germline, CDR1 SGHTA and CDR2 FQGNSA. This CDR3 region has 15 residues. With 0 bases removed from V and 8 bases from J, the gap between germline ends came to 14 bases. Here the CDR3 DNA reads TGTGCCAGCAGCTTAGCGGGGACACCTTGGGATGAGCAGTTCTTC. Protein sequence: CASSLAGTPWDEQFF.

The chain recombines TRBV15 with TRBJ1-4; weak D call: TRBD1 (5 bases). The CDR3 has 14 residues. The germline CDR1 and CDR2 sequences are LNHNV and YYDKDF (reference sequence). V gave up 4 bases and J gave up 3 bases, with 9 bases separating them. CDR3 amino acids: CATSKGQANEKLFF. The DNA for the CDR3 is TGTGCCACCAGCAAGGGGCAGGCTAATGAAAAACTGTTTTTT.

In DNA form, the CDR3 reads TGTGCCAGCTCACCACAGGACTTGAACACTGAAGCTTTCTTT. It translates to CASSPQDLNTEAFF. V is TRBV18 and J is TRBJ1-1; D is unresolved. V lost 1 base and J lost 0, with 6 bases in between. Germline V gene lookup returns CDR1 KGHSH and CDR2 LQKENI. CDR3 size: 14 residues.